The 7 T cell receptor beta chains in this list originate from one sample, sequenced in a study of blood T cell repertoires in COVID-19. Assay used: immunoSEQ multiplex PCR; TCRdb lists only in-frame clones, some missing. The sample lists about 180,000 clones; about 81% were seen once. Sequences were obtained from peripheral blood. The receptors derive from a woman of 80 years or more with COVID-19, enrolled during active disease.

The chain links TRBV9 to TRBJ2-7; D is perhaps TRBD2 (6 bases). V lost 0 bases and J lost 4, with 11 bases in between. The germline V gene encodes CDR1 SGDLS and CDR2 YYNGEE. There are 14 residues in the CDR3. Here the CDR3 reads CASSVDPAGYEQYF. The CDR3 nucleotides are TGTGCCAGCAGCGTAGACCCGGCGGGGTACGAGCAGTACTTC.

V is TRBV19 and J is TRBJ1-1, with 7 bases lining up with TRBD1. There are 17 residues in the CDR3. Germline lookup yields CDR1 LNHDA and CDR2 SQIVND (reference sequence). Trimming at V came to 10 bases and at J to 0 bases, leaving 17 bases not matched to a gene. DNA of the CDR3: TGTGCCACCGACTCTAGGACAGGAGGGGAAATGAACACTGAAGCTTTCTTT. This codes for CATDSRTGGEMNTEAFF.

The genes are TRBV24-1 and TRBJ1-5, with D maybe TRBD1 (6 bases). The CDR3 is 13 amino acids. Germline CDR1 KGHDR, CDR2 SFDVKD. The germline V and J ends were trimmed by 7 bases and 5 bases, with 11 bases remaining between them. The CDR3 here is CATRQGPDQPQHF. CDR3 nucleotides: TGTGCCACCAGACAGGGTCCTGATCAGCCCCAGCATTTT.

The chain has TRBV4-2 and TRBJ2-7, with 11 bases matching TRBD2. The V and J ends lost 0 bases and 4 bases, in that order; junction bases with no gene match: 5. The CDR3 loop spans 16 amino acids. Germline values: CDR1 LGHNA, CDR2 YNFKEQ. In nucleotides, the CDR3 is TGTGCCAGCAGCCAAGATGGTCTAGCGGGAGGTTACGAGCAGTACTTC. Its protein product is CASSQDGLAGGYEQYF.

The rearrangement uses TRBV2 and TRBJ2-2, with TRBD2 matching over 7 bases. The CDR3 sequence is 18 residues long. V was pared by 7 bases and J by 0 bases, with 14 bases of the junction left unmatched. Germline V CDR1 and CDR2: SNHLY, FYNNEI. CDR3 protein: CASKDIGGLVPNTGELFF. The CDR3 bases are TGTGCCAGCAAGGATATCGGGGGGTTAGTCCCGAACACCGGGGAGCTGTTTTTT.

This clone has only a few counts. The chain uses TRBV18 and TRBJ2-7, with 7 bases identical to TRBD2. Germline V lookup: CDR1 KGHSH, CDR2 LQKENI. CDR3 size: 14 residues. With V trimmed by 3 bases and J by 6 bases, 8 bases remained unmatched. The CDR3 sequence is CASSPLGGEVEQYF. The DNA of the CDR3 is TGTGCCAGCTCACCCCTGGGGGGGGAGGTCGAGCAGTACTTC.

J is TRBJ2-3 and V is TRBV28; D possibly corresponds to TRBD1 (5 bases). CDR3 size: 14 residues. The germline V and J ends were trimmed by 6 bases and 2 bases, with 12 bases remaining between them. In germline, CDR1 is MDHEN, CDR2 SYDVKM. CDR3 sequence reads: CASSSGKNTDTQYF. Written as DNA, the CDR3 is TGTGCCAGCAGCTCAGGGAAGAACACAGATACGCAGTATTTT. The entire variable domain, with the rest obtained from reference TRBV28 and TRBJ2-3, is as follows: DVKVTQSSRYLVKRTGEKVFLECVQDMDHENMFWYRQDPGLGLRLIYFSYDVKMKEKGDIPEGYSVSREKKERFSLILESASTNQTSMYLCASSSGKNTDTQYFGPGTRLTVL.